This note documents a single T cell receptor beta chain sequence. Data came from immunoSEQ multiplex PCR; TCRdb stores just in-frame clones and leaves some out. The sample yields approximately 2,000,000 clones, roughly 95% seen once. The V gene end was trimmed by 5 bases and the J gene end by 5 bases; junction bases not matched to a gene: 12. The germline V gene has CDR1 SEHNR and CDR2 FQNEAQ (reference sequence). This CDR3 is 17 amino acids long. The data were obtained in a study of shared clonotypes between healthy human individuals. Across the study: A donor's plate count was three for CD4 naive and three for CD4 memory; CD8 naive had two and CD8 memory one.

Terminally differentiated effector memory CD45RA+ cells were excluded from the naive CD8 cells, which were CD45RO-negative and positively selected for CCR7. This chain uses TRBV7-9 with TRBJ2-5, with 12 bases that match TRBD2. The sequenced sample consisted of naive CD8+ T cells from PBMCs. This TCR derives from a man between 18 and 35 years old in good health. Some clones in this sample may be carry-over from other donors' samples. For the CDR3, the DNA is TGTGCCAGCAGCGGAGGCTGGACTAGCGGGAAAATGGAGACCCAGTACTTC. Protein product: CASSGGWTSGKMETQYF.